These 25 T cell receptor beta chains originate from one sample sequenced in a study of metastatic and nonmetastatic thyroid tumors. Each patient went into thyroid surgery without having received any treatment. TCRdb re-analyzed the PCR reads using MiXCR. The repertoire holds tens of thousands of clones, with 25% to 35% as singletons. Material: blood. Every receptor here comes from a female donor with papillary thyroid cancer or a benign thyroid nodule (not recorded which). Some clones in this sample may be carry-over from other donors' samples.

This clone was observed a single time. The chain recombines TRBV5-6 with TRBJ2-1; D might be TRBD2 (5 bases). V gave up 1 base and J gave up 7 bases, with 18 bases separating them. Looked up from germline, CDR1 is SGHDT and CDR2 is YYEEEE. This CDR3 is 16 amino acids long. Here the CDR3 reads CASSLSVSRGRNEQFF. In nucleotides, the CDR3 is TGTGCCAGCAGCTTGTCTGTCTCTCGGGGAAGGAATGAGCAGTTCTTC.

The V and J genes are TRBV11-2 and TRBJ2-1; tentative D call: TRBD2 (5 bases). The CDR3 loop spans 16 amino acids. V was clipped by 1 base and J by 7 bases, with 17 bases between them. Germline lookup yields CDR1 SGHAT and CDR2 FQNNGV. CDR3 loop: CASSLGLWERENEQFF. The CDR3 coding sequence is TGTGCCAGCAGCTTAGGGTTGTGGGAGAGAGAAAATGAGCAGTTCTTC.

This clone was recorded a few times. The genes are TRBV6-1 and TRBJ1-2, with D unclear. Per germline, CDR1 MNHNS and CDR2 SASEGT. V was clipped by 6 bases and J by 2 bases, with 7 bases between them. The CDR3 is 12 residues long. The CDR3 nucleotides read TGTGCCAGCAGCGGACGCAACTATGGCTACACCTTC. Protein product: CASSGRNYGYTF.

This clone appeared a few times. The rearrangement uses TRBV7-2 and TRBJ2-7, with D maybe TRBD1 (6 bases). V gave up 9 bases and J gave up 0 bases, with 9 bases separating them. The CDR3 runs to 12 residues. Germline V gives CDR1 SGHTA, CDR2 FQGNSA. The CDR3 DNA follows: TGTGCCAGTCGACAGGACTCCTACGAGCAGTACTTC. Protein product: CASRQDSYEQYF. Full variable domain (rest looked up from reference TRBV7-2 and TRBJ2-7): GAGVSQSPSNKVTEKGKDVELRCDPISGHTALYWYRQSLGQGLEFLIYFQGNSAPDKSGLPSDRFSAERTGGSVSTLTIQRTQQEDSAVYLCASRQDSYEQYFGPGTRLTVT.

This clone was counted a few times. This clone may be a read error of a much larger clone one base away. This chain connects TRBV12-3 or TRBV12-4 to TRBJ2-1; a weak D match, TRBD2 (5 bases). Deletions cut 6 bases from V and 6 bases from J, with 21 bases between. There are 16 residues in the CDR3. Here the CDR3 DNA reads TGTGCCAGCAGCCTCCTACTAGGTAGGACCGTCAATGAGCAGTTCTTC. Encoded protein: CASSLLLGRTVNEQFF.

This clone was seen more than once but under ten times. The chain employs TRBV25-1 and TRBJ2-1; D not certain. Deletions cut 2 bases from V and 5 bases from J, with 7 bases between. Germline values: CDR1 MGHDK, CDR2 SYGVNS. The CDR3 runs 13 residues. The CDR3 DNA follows: TGTGCCAGCAGTGAAGGTGTCGACAATGAGCAGTTCTTC. This sequence encodes CASSEGVDNEQFF.

This clone appeared a few times. This chain joins TRBV6-2 or TRBV6-3 and TRBJ2-7; tentative D call: TRBD2 (6 bases). The CDR3 has 13 amino acids. Germline values: CDR1 MNHEY, CDR2 SVGEGT. Trimming cost V 8 bases and J 1 base, with 12 bases left between them. CDR3 sequence: CASGGSRSYEQYF. The CDR3 nucleotides read TGTGCCAGCGGGGGGTCGAGGTCCTACGAGCAGTACTTC.

CDR3 nucleotides: TGTGCCAGCAGCTTAGAAACTAGTAGCCGTCATGAGCAGTTCTTC. It encodes CASSLETSSRHEQFF. The V call is TRBV11-2, the J call TRBJ2-1; maybe TRBD2 (5 bases). The CDR3 contains 15 residues. CDR1 SGHAT and CDR2 FQNNGV come from the germline V gene. Trimming took 0 bases from V and 8 from J, leaving 14 bases between them.

This clone turned up a few times. The gene calls are TRBV5-1 and TRBJ2-3; D gene ambiguous. Germline V lookup: CDR1 SGHRS, CDR2 YFSETQ. The CDR3 extends over 14 amino acids. V dropped 2 bases and J dropped 0 bases, with 7 bases sitting between them. CDR3 coding DNA: TGCGCCAGCAGCTTACCTTCCAGCACAGATACGCAGTATTTT. Its protein product is CASSLPSSTDTQYF.

The chain recombines TRBV10-3 with TRBJ2-7, with D perhaps assigned TRBD1 or TRBD2 (5 bases each). The CDR3 is 15 amino acids. CDR1 is ENHRY, CDR2 SYGVKD, per germline. V was shortened by 6 bases and J by 0 bases, with 15 bases between the two germline ends. In DNA, the CDR3 is TGTGCCATCAGAGCCGGGACGGTGAGCTCCTACGAGCAGTACTTC. Its protein product is CAIRAGTVSSYEQYF.

This clone was seen only a few times. This sequence joins TRBV6-1 and TRBJ2-7; TRBD2 might be the D (7 bases). This CDR3 region has 16 residues. Germline V gene sequence: CDR1 MNHNS, CDR2 SASEGT. Trimming took 6 bases from V and 4 from J, leaving 22 bases between them. The CDR3 sequence: CASRPGGGRGTYEQYF. CDR3 nucleotides: TGTGCCAGCAGGCCCGGGGGCGGGAGAGGCACTTACGAGCAGTACTTC.

The rearrangement joins TRBV28 to TRBJ2-7, with 8 nucleotides matching TRBD2. The germline gives CDR1 MDHEN, CDR2 SYDVKM. J gave up 4 bases and V 5 bases, and 10 bases lay outside the gene matches. CDR3 size: 15 residues. CDR3 DNA sequence: TGTGCCAGCAGTCCTCTAGCGGGCCGTTTATACGAGCAGTACTTC. Its translation is CASSPLAGRLYEQYF.

This clone was recorded a few times. A clone one base away is much larger, so this may be a read error. J is TRBJ2-1 and V is TRBV27, with 11 bases identical to TRBD2. Germline values: CDR1 MNHEY, CDR2 SMNVEV (reference sequence). The CDR3 consists of 16 residues. The CDR3 sequence is CTSKTSGTSGYNEQFF. CDR3 nucleotide sequence: TGTACCAGCAAGACGTCCGGGACTAGCGGATACAATGAGCAGTTCTTC.

Written as DNA, the CDR3 is TGTGCCAGCAGCCTGGGACAGGGGCCCTTTGGTGGCTACACCTTC. It is translated as CASSLGQGPFGGYTF. J is TRBJ1-2 and V is TRBV12-3 or TRBV12-4, with 10 bases identical to TRBD1. The CDR3 runs 15 residues. V dropped 6 bases and J dropped 7; count of bases not matched to a gene: 11.

This clone was recorded a few times. The gene calls are TRBV14 and TRBJ2-3, with D possibly matching TRBD1 (6 bases). CDR1 is SGHDN, CDR2 FVKESK, per germline. The CDR3 length is 16 residues. The V end was cut by 5 bases, the J end by 4 bases, with 19 bases between. CDR3 coding DNA: TGTGCCAGCAGCGCCAACCAGGGGCTGAGCGCAGATACGCAGTATTTT. Encoded protein: CASSANQGLSADTQYF.

By share, this clone ranks as medium-sized. The gene calls are TRBV12-3 or TRBV12-4 and TRBJ1-5, with D maybe TRBD1 (6 bases). The CDR3 sequence is 16 residues long. Trimming stripped 0 bases from V and 3 bases from J, with 12 bases between. This CDR3 is CASSLAGRGANQPQHF. The CDR3 nucleotides read TGTGCCAGCAGTTTAGCGGGCAGGGGTGCCAATCAGCCCCAGCATTTT.

This clone was observed a handful of times. The junction and the germline gene differ at one end; a read error may be behind it. The gene calls are TRBV28 and TRBJ2-3; TRBD2 aligns across 12 bases. Germline CDR1 reads MDHEN; CDR2 reads SYDVKM. The CDR3 runs to 17 residues. The CDR3 coding sequence is TGTGCCAGCGGTTTAGAATGTCTAGCGGGAGGGACAGATACGCAGTATTTT. This codes for CASGLECLAGGTDTQYF. Full variable domain (outside the CDR3, taken from reference TRBV28 and TRBJ2-3): DVKVTQSSRYLVKRTGEKVFLECVQDMDHENMFWYRQDPGLGLRLIYFSYDVKMKEKGDIPEGYSVSREKKERFSLILESASTNQTSMYLCASGLECLAGGTDTQYFGPGTRLTVL.

This clone was observed a handful of times. This rearrangement joins TRBV6-1 to TRBJ2-1, with a weak D call TRBD2 (5 bases). In germline, CDR1 is MNHNS, CDR2 SASEGT. Trimming cost V 2 bases and J 3 bases, with 14 bases left between them. The CDR3 totals 16 residues. The CDR3 region has the DNA TGTGCCAGCAGTGAACTAAGCGGAAAGTACTACAATGAGCAGTTCTTC. Its translation: CASSELSGKYYNEQFF.

The V gene is TRBV6-1, the J gene TRBJ2-5; D perhaps matches TRBD1 (5 bases). Between the trimmed V and J ends, which lost 7 bases and 4 bases, there was a span of 16 bases. The CDR3 has 14 residues. CDR1 is MNHNS and CDR2 is SASEGT in the germline V gene. DNA of the CDR3: TGTGCCAGCAAATTTCCTGGGGCTCGAGAGACCCAGTACTTC. Translation gives CASKFPGARETQYF.

The chain recombines TRBV6-1 with TRBJ1-2; D is ambiguous. The germline V and J ends were trimmed by 8 bases and 3 bases, with 13 bases remaining between them. Germline V gives CDR1 MNHNS, CDR2 SASEGT. The length of the CDR3 is 13 residues. The CDR3: CASGTGRDYGYTF. In nucleotides, the CDR3 is TGTGCCAGCGGTACGGGGAGAGACTATGGCTACACCTTC.

This sequence joins TRBV6-2 or TRBV6-3 and TRBJ1-1; 8 bases are shared with TRBD1. The CDR3 covers 17 residues. Germline-derived CDR1 and CDR2 are MNHEY and SVGEGT. The V segment lost 0 bases and the J segment 7 bases; nucleotides outside the gene matches: 13. CDR3 amino acids: CASSYSNQGAAGIEAFF. In DNA, the CDR3 is TGTGCCAGCAGTTACTCGAATCAGGGGGCGGCCGGTATTGAAGCTTTCTTT.

The chain couples TRBV3-1 to TRBJ2-2, with D tentatively TRBD1 (6 bases). The germline V gene has CDR1 LGHDT and CDR2 YNNKEL (reference sequence). V was clipped by 6 bases and J by 6 bases, with 11 bases between them. The CDR3 length is 13 residues. The CDR3 loop is CASSSGDAGELFF. CDR3 nucleotides: TGTGCCAGCAGTTCAGGGGATGCCGGGGAGCTGTTTTTT.

This rearrangement joins TRBV6-1 to TRBJ1-4; no definite D call. The CDR3 runs 15 residues. V lost 4 bases and J 4 bases, leaving 13 bases between the germline ends. In germline, CDR1 is MNHNS, CDR2 SASEGT. The CDR3 DNA reads TGTGCCAGCAGTGGAGGGCCAGGAGATAATGAAAAACTGTTTTTT. Its protein product is CASSGGPGDNEKLFF.

The V gene is TRBV12-5, the J gene TRBJ2-3, with D perhaps matching TRBD2 (6 bases). This CDR3 comprises 18 residues. V lost 4 bases and J lost 6, with 26 bases in between. Germline CDR1 is LGHNT and CDR2 is FRNRAP. As DNA, the CDR3 is TGTGCTAGTGGTTGGAGGGTTGGTGGGGGAGATCGTACCGATACGCAGTATTTT. It codes for CASGWRVGGGDRTDTQYF.

The chain combines TRBV24-1 with TRBJ2-3; D unresolved. The CDR3 consists of 17 residues. Trimming removed 1 base at V and 3 bases at J, with 16 bases between. Germline V gives CDR1 KGHDR, CDR2 SFDVKD. The CDR3 reads CATSDLHSSNATDTQYF. Written as DNA, the CDR3 is TGTGCCACCAGTGATTTACACAGCTCAAATGCAACAGATACGCAGTATTTT.